This is a list of T cell receptor beta chains from one sample in a study of T cells after yellow fever vaccination. TCRdb re-called the 5' RACE reads with MiXCR, one entry per CDR3 protein. The sample lists around 67,000 distinct CDR3 sequences; around 7% were seen once. This sample comprised CD8+ T cells sorted from PBMCs, obtained more than 4 days after the first yellow fever vaccination. The receptors originated from a man aged 18-30 years who received the YFV17D yellow fever vaccine. CDR3s include the opening cysteine and the closing phenylalanine or tryptophan. The D gene is left open where the match is weak. Expanded clones get a size class; other rows say once, few or many, or leave the size out.

J gene: TRBJ2-7
V gene: TRBV7-9
D gene: .
clone size: few
CDR3 DNA: TGTGCCAGCAGCTTAGGGGAGTACTACGAGCTGTACTTC
CDR3 protein: CASSLGEYYELYF

J gene: TRBJ2-1
V gene: TRBV7-9
D gene: .
clone size: few
CDR3 DNA: TGTGCCAGCACCAGGGGGGGAACCTGGGATGAGCAGTTCTTC
CDR3 protein: CASTRGGTWDEQFF

J gene: TRBJ1-4
V gene: TRBV12-3/TRBV12-4
D gene: .
clone size: many
CDR3 DNA: TGTGCCAGCAGTTTGGCTCACGGAGGGGAAAAACTGTTTTTT
CDR3 protein: CASSLAHGGEKLFF

J gene: TRBJ1-5
V gene: TRBV7-9
D gene: TRBD1
clone size: many
CDR3 DNA: TGTGCCAGCAGCTCCACAGGGGAGCCCCAGCCCCAGCATTTT
CDR3 protein: CASSSTGEPQPQHF

J gene: TRBJ2-7
V gene: TRBV12-3/TRBV12-4
D gene: .
clone size: many
CDR3 DNA: TGTGCCAGCAGTTTCGGTGCGGAGCAGTACTTC
CDR3 protein: CASSFGAEQYF

J gene: TRBJ1-1
V gene: TRBV18
D gene: .
clone size: .
CDR3 DNA: TGTGCCAGCTCACCACGGGGACACTTCGAAGATGATAACACTGAAGCTTTCTTT
CDR3 protein: CASSPRGHFEDDNTEAFF

J gene: TRBJ1-2
V gene: TRBV27
D gene: .
clone size: many
CDR3 DNA: TGTGCCAGCAGTTTATGGGGAAGGTCGAACTATGGCTACACCTTC
CDR3 protein: CASSLWGRSNYGYTF

J gene: TRBJ2-5
V gene: TRBV6-2/TRBV6-3
D gene: TRBD2
clone size: few
CDR3 DNA: TGTGCCAGCAGCCCAGGGACTAGCGGGTGGCCCGGGACCCAGTACTTC
CDR3 protein: CASSPGTSGWPGTQYF

J gene: TRBJ2-1
V gene: TRBV2
D gene: .
clone size: few
CDR3 DNA: TGTGCCAGCAGTGCTAAACTCATTTCAGGGGTAGGCCTTAATGAGCAGTTCTTC
CDR3 protein: CASSAKLISGVGLNEQFF

J gene: TRBJ2-5
V gene: TRBV7-6
D gene: .
clone size: many
CDR3 DNA: TGTGCCAGCAGCCCACGAGGAGGAGAGACCCAGTACTTC
CDR3 protein: CASSPRGGETQYF

J gene: TRBJ2-1
V gene: TRBV5-5
D gene: TRBD1
clone size: few
CDR3 DNA: TGTGCCAGCAGCTGGGGACAGGGGGAAGGCAATGAGCAGTTCTTC
CDR3 protein: CASSWGQGEGNEQFF

J gene: TRBJ2-6
V gene: TRBV10-3
D gene: .
clone size: many
CDR3 DNA: TGTGCCATCAGTGAGTCCAGCTCTGGGGCCAACGTCCTGACTTTC
CDR3 protein: CAISESSSGANVLTF

J gene: TRBJ2-2
V gene: TRBV2
D gene: .
clone size: .
CDR3 DNA: TGTGCCAGCAGTGAATTGGGGGGCGCGGGCACCGGGGAGCTGTTTTTT
CDR3 protein: CASSELGGAGTGELFF

J gene: TRBJ2-2
V gene: TRBV7-2
D gene: .
clone size: few
CDR3 DNA: TGTGCCAGCAGCTTAATTGGGGCACCCGGGGAGCTGTTTTTT
CDR3 protein: CASSLIGAPGELFF

J gene: TRBJ2-7
V gene: TRBV7-9
D gene: .
clone size: few
CDR3 DNA: TGTGCCAGCAGCTTGGCCAGGGGCGAGCAGTACTTC
CDR3 protein: CASSLARGEQYF

J gene: TRBJ2-1
V gene: TRBV10-2
D gene: .
clone size: .
CDR3 DNA: TGCGCCAGCAGTGGCCTAATACCGGGACTTAAGAATGAGCAGTTCTTC
CDR3 protein: CASSGLIPGLKNEQFF

J gene: TRBJ1-2
V gene: TRBV12-3/TRBV12-4
D gene: .
clone size: many
CDR3 DNA: TGTGCCAGCACCTCTGGCTCCGAGGGGATCTATGGCTACACCTTC
CDR3 protein: CASTSGSEGIYGYTF

J gene: TRBJ2-5
V gene: TRBV7-2
D gene: TRBD2
clone size: .
CDR3 DNA: TGTGCCAGCAGCTTAAACGCCCTAGCGGGGGAGACCCAGTACTTC
CDR3 protein: CASSLNALAGETQYF

J gene: TRBJ2-1
V gene: TRBV7-6
D gene: TRBD1
clone size: many
CDR3 DNA: TGTGCCAGCAGCTTAGGTGTAGGGGGCTCGGATGAGCAGTTCTTC
CDR3 protein: CASSLGVGGSDEQFF

J gene: TRBJ2-1
V gene: TRBV28
D gene: .
clone size: .
CDR3 DNA: TGTGCCAGCAGTTTAAGGGCAGGGGGGAATGAGCAGTTCTTC
CDR3 protein: CASSLRAGGNEQFF

J gene: TRBJ1-2
V gene: TRBV7-9
D gene: TRBD1
clone size: many
CDR3 DNA: TGTGCCAGCAGCCGAGACAGGGGTCTCAAGGGCTACACCTTC
CDR3 protein: CASSRDRGLKGYTF

J gene: TRBJ2-1
V gene: TRBV6-5
D gene: TRBD1
clone size: few
CDR3 DNA: TGTGCCAGCAGTCACGGACAGGTCGATGAGCAGTTCTTC
CDR3 protein: CASSHGQVDEQFF

J gene: TRBJ2-5
V gene: TRBV4-3
D gene: TRBD2
clone size: .
CDR3 DNA: TGCGCCAGCAGCCAAGTGAAACTAGCGGGGGAACAGTACTTC
CDR3 protein: CASSQVKLAGEQYF

J gene: TRBJ2-5
V gene: TRBV7-3
D gene: TRBD1
clone size: few
CDR3 DNA: TGTGCCAGCAGCTCCACAGGGGGTGTGATGGAGACCCAGTACTTC
CDR3 protein: CASSSTGGVMETQYF

J gene: TRBJ2-5
V gene: TRBV3-1
D gene: .
clone size: few
CDR3 DNA: TGTGCCAGCAGCACGGACGTAAGAGAGACCCAGTACTTC
CDR3 protein: CASSTDVRETQYF

J gene: TRBJ2-1
V gene: TRBV3-1
D gene: .
clone size: many
CDR3 DNA: TGTGCCAGCAGAAAGGGACGCATTCTACTTACAGGCAAAAACAATGAGCAGTTCTTC
CDR3 protein: CASRKGRILLTGKNNEQFF

J gene: TRBJ2-3
V gene: TRBV3-1
D gene: .
clone size: few
CDR3 DNA: TGTGCCAGCAGCCAAGGGGTAGCAGATACGCAGTATTTT
CDR3 protein: CASSQGVADTQYF

J gene: TRBJ2-1
V gene: TRBV12-3/TRBV12-4
D gene: .
clone size: many
CDR3 DNA: TGTGCCAGCAGTCTCACTTTATACAATGAGCAGTTCTTC
CDR3 protein: CASSLTLYNEQFF

J gene: TRBJ2-2
V gene: TRBV28
D gene: .
clone size: .
CDR3 DNA: TGTGCCACCCGAGGAGTAGCGGTGAACACCGGGGAGCTGTTTTTT
CDR3 protein: CATRGVAVNTGELFF

J gene: TRBJ2-5
V gene: TRBV6-2/TRBV6-3
D gene: .
clone size: .
CDR3 DNA: TGTGCCAGCAGTTACTCGTTAGGGGAGACCCAGTACTTC
CDR3 protein: CASSYSLGETQYF

J gene: TRBJ2-3
V gene: TRBV7-3
D gene: .
clone size: many
CDR3 DNA: TGTGCCAGCAGCCCACCCCTCACAGATACGCAGTATTTT
CDR3 protein: CASSPPLTDTQYF

J gene: TRBJ1-2
V gene: TRBV6-4
D gene: .
clone size: .
CDR3 DNA: TGTGCCAGCAGTACTGAAAAGGGGGTTTCTAACTATGGCTACACCTTC
CDR3 protein: CASSTEKGVSNYGYTF

J gene: TRBJ2-1
V gene: TRBV6-5
D gene: .
clone size: .
CDR3 DNA: TGTGCCAGCAGCTGGAGAGGCAATGAGCAGTTCTTC
CDR3 protein: CASSWRGNEQFF

J gene: TRBJ1-5
V gene: TRBV4-1
D gene: .
clone size: .
CDR3 DNA: TGCGCCAGCAGCCAGGAGACAGGTTTGGGAAATCAGCCCCAGCATTTT
CDR3 protein: CASSQETGLGNQPQHF

J gene: TRBJ2-7
V gene: TRBV27
D gene: .
clone size: few
CDR3 DNA: TGTGCCAGCAGTTATGGGGGTGCGGGCTCCTACGAGCAGTACTTC
CDR3 protein: CASSYGGAGSYEQYF

J gene: TRBJ2-3
V gene: TRBV24-1
D gene: .
clone size: many
CDR3 DNA: TGTGCCACCAGTGACAATAGCGGATTTGCGGCAGATACGCAGTATTTT
CDR3 protein: CATSDNSGFAADTQYF

J gene: TRBJ2-3
V gene: TRBV12-3/TRBV12-4
D gene: TRBD1
clone size: many
CDR3 DNA: TGTGCCAGCAGTTCGTCGGGACAGGATGGACCCACAGATACGCAGTATTTT
CDR3 protein: CASSSSGQDGPTDTQYF

J gene: TRBJ1-6
V gene: TRBV4-3
D gene: .
clone size: many
CDR3 DNA: TGCGCCAGCAGCCAGGGAGTAAATTCACCCCTCCACTTT
CDR3 protein: CASSQGVNSPLHF

J gene: TRBJ2-7
V gene: TRBV4-2
D gene: .
clone size: .
CDR3 DNA: TGTGCCAGCAGCCCAGCGATTTGGGTAACGGGTCTATGGGAGCAGTACTTC
CDR3 protein: CASSPAIWVTGLWEQYF

J gene: TRBJ2-3
V gene: TRBV7-2
D gene: .
clone size: .
CDR3 DNA: TGTGCCAGCAGCTTAGGGAGGGGCTTGGATCTCACAGATACGCAGTATTTT
CDR3 protein: CASSLGRGLDLTDTQYF

J gene: TRBJ2-7
V gene: TRBV7-9
D gene: .
clone size: .
CDR3 DNA: TGTGCCAGCAGCTCCTTTAGCTCCTACGAGCAGTACTTC
CDR3 protein: CASSSFSSYEQYF

J gene: TRBJ2-1
V gene: TRBV5-4
D gene: .
clone size: few
CDR3 DNA: TGTGCCAGCAGCTTGGCCCCTTACAATGAGCAGTTCTTC
CDR3 protein: CASSLAPYNEQFF

J gene: TRBJ1-5
V gene: TRBV4-1
D gene: .
clone size: many
CDR3 DNA: TGCGCCAGCAGCCCGACTAGGGGGGTGGGACAGCCCCAGCATTTT
CDR3 protein: CASSPTRGVGQPQHF

J gene: TRBJ1-1
V gene: TRBV7-9
D gene: .
clone size: .
CDR3 DNA: TGTGCCAGCAACTACCCGTTGGGGGGCTCGGGGAACACTGAAGCTTTCTTT
CDR3 protein: CASNYPLGGSGNTEAFF

J gene: TRBJ1-5
V gene: TRBV6-2/TRBV6-3
D gene: .
clone size: many
CDR3 DNA: TGTGCCAGCAGTTACGTGGTGACCAATCAGCCCCAGCATTTT
CDR3 protein: CASSYVVTNQPQHF

J gene: TRBJ1-1
V gene: TRBV4-1
D gene: .
clone size: few
CDR3 DNA: TGCGCCAGCAGCACCCGCCCCTCAGCGGGGGAAGGTTGGATCGGCACTGAAGCTTTCTTT
CDR3 protein: CASSTRPSAGEGWIGTEAFF

J gene: TRBJ1-2
V gene: TRBV4-2
D gene: .
clone size: few
CDR3 DNA: TGTGCCAGCAGTCGAAACCCTTGGAAGGCTAACTATGGCTACACCTTC
CDR3 protein: CASSRNPWKANYGYTF

J gene: TRBJ1-1
V gene: TRBV19
D gene: .
clone size: many
CDR3 DNA: TGTGCCAGTAGCCTCGGGGGATTCACTGAAGCTTTCTTT
CDR3 protein: CASSLGGFTEAFF

J gene: TRBJ1-2
V gene: TRBV11-2
D gene: .
clone size: .
CDR3 DNA: TGTGCCAGCAGCTTAGGAGTAACAGGGTCCTGGATGGTCCTATGCTACACCTTC
CDR3 protein: CASSLGVTGSWMVLCYTF

J gene: TRBJ2-7
V gene: TRBV20-1
D gene: .
clone size: many
CDR3 DNA: TGCAGTGCTCCAGGGGAAACCTACGAGCAGTACTTC
CDR3 protein: CSAPGETYEQYF

J gene: TRBJ2-1
V gene: TRBV4-3
D gene: TRBD2
clone size: .
CDR3 DNA: TGCGCCAGCAGCCCGATACTAGCGGGGGACATGAATGAGCAGTTCTTC
CDR3 protein: CASSPILAGDMNEQFF

J gene: TRBJ2-2
V gene: TRBV7-3
D gene: .
clone size: few
CDR3 DNA: TGTGCCAGCAGCTTAACGGGGGGAAAGGGCGGGGAGCTGTTTTTT
CDR3 protein: CASSLTGGKGGELFF

J gene: TRBJ1-6
V gene: TRBV5-1
D gene: .
clone size: medium-sized
CDR3 DNA: TGCGCCAGCAGCTTGGGGGACCGCCTGTATTCACCCCTCCACTTT
CDR3 protein: CASSLGDRLYSPLHF